This is a list of T cell receptor beta chains from one sample in a study of blood T cell repertoires in COVID-19. Method: immunoSEQ multiplex PCR; TCRdb's copy keeps in-frame clones and lacks some. The sample lists a few hundred thousand clones; roughly 87% were seen once. What was sequenced was PBMCs or T cells enriched from blood (not recorded which). Receptors were obtained from a woman in her forties or fifties who had recovered from COVID-19. CDR3s include the opening cysteine and the closing phenylalanine or tryptophan. The order of the fields is D gene, J gene, clone size, V gene, CDR3 protein, CDR3 DNA. A D gene is named only where the DNA matches it firmly. Size values are once, few and many counts, or a class for expanded clones, and some rows have none.

>TRBD1|TRBJ2-7|once|TRBV2
CASSAGQSSYEQYF
TGTGCCAGCAGTGCGGGACAGAGTTCCTACGAGCAGTACTTC
>-|TRBJ1-6|-|TRBV4-1
CASSQGRDKNSPLHF
TGCGCCAGCAGCCAAGGGAGGGATAAAAATTCACCCCTCCACTTT
>TRBD2|TRBJ2-5|-|TRBV19
CASSTTSGGRPWTQYF
TGTGCCAGTAGTACGACTAGCGGGGGCCGGCCGTGGACCCAGTACTTC
>-|TRBJ2-7|few|TRBV4-2
CASSQGRGLSYEQYF
TGTGCCAGCAGCCAAGGGAGGGGACTTTCCTACGAGCAGTACTTC
>TRBD1|TRBJ1-2|-|TRBV6-5
CASRQRTGNGYTF
TGTGCCAGCAGACAGCGGACAGGGAACGGCTACACCTTC
>-|TRBJ1-5|-|TRBV7-8
CASSLAIDQPQHF
TGTGCCAGCAGCTTAGCCATTGATCAGCCCCAGCATTTT
>-|TRBJ2-2|-|TRBV7-3
CASSPRGTNTGELFF
TGTGCCAGCAGCCCGCGGGGAACCAACACCGGGGAGCTGTTTTTT
>-|TRBJ2-1|-|TRBV6-5
CASPSVGLYNEQFF
TGTGCCAGCCCTTCGGTGGGGCTCTACAATGAGCAGTTCTTC
>-|TRBJ1-1|-|TRBV19
CASSIRQGSTEAFF
TGTGCCAGTAGTATACGGCAGGGATCGACTGAAGCTTTCTTT
>-|TRBJ1-1|few|TRBV7-9
CASSPLGQSNTEAFF
TGTGCCAGCAGCCCGCTAGGACAGTCGAACACTGAAGCTTTCTTT
>-|TRBJ2-1|-|TRBV5-1
CASSAGALSGNEQFF
TGCGCCAGCAGCGCGGGGGCCCTATCCGGCAATGAGCAGTTCTTC
>TRBD1|TRBJ1-2|-|TRBV7-2
CASSVNPQGALRGYTF
TGTGCCAGCAGCGTAAACCCGCAGGGGGCTTTACGTGGCTACACCTTC
>-|TRBJ2-7|-|TRBV4-2
CASSQALSWAAQQYF
TGTGCCAGCAGCCAAGCTCTAAGCTGGGCAGCTCAGCAGTACTTC
>-|TRBJ2-5|-|TRBV10-3
CAISDGGEETQYF
TGTGCCATCAGCGATGGAGGGGAAGAGACCCAGTACTTC
>-|TRBJ2-6|-|TRBV5-6
CASSLTGSGANVLTF
TGTGCCAGCAGCTTGACGGGGTCTGGGGCCAACGTCCTGACTTTC
>TRBD1|TRBJ1-1|-|TRBV27
CASSLSVWRGRAEAFF
TGTGCCAGCAGTTTATCAGTTTGGAGGGGGCGTGCCGAAGCTTTCTTT
>-|TRBJ1-1|few|TRBV9
CASSVALLDTHRNTEAFF
TGTGCCAGCAGCGTAGCATTGCTGGACACCCATCGGAACACTGAAGCTTTCTTT
>TRBD1|TRBJ1-6|-|TRBV5-6
CASSFSTGGYSPLHF
TGTGCCAGCAGCTTCTCGACAGGGGGTTATTCACCCCTCCACTTT
>-|TRBJ2-5|-|TRBV5-1
CASSRDRQQETQYF
TGCGCCAGCAGCCGAGACAGGCAACAAGAGACCCAGTACTTC
>TRBD2|TRBJ2-5|-|TRBV19
CASSIQLGTSGVETQYF
TGTGCCAGTAGTATACAGCTTGGGACTAGCGGGGTCGAGACCCAGTACTTC
>-|TRBJ1-2|-|TRBV30
CAWSVGKTSETF
TGTGCCTGGAGTGTCGGGAAGACGAGTGAAACCTTC
>-|TRBJ2-2|-|TRBV6-5
CASSRPSGELFF
TGTGCCAGCAGCCGTCCTTCCGGGGAGCTGTTTTTT
>TRBD1|TRBJ1-6|-|TRBV5-1
CASSSQGAHNSPLHF
TGCGCCAGCAGCTCACAGGGGGCGCATAATTCACCCCTCCACTTT
>TRBD2|TRBJ2-7|few|TRBV4-3
CASSPGLAGGPYEQYF
TGCGCCAGCAGCCCGGGACTAGCGGGAGGGCCATACGAGCAGTACTTC
>-|TRBJ1-4|-|TRBV5-4
CASSTGGRASTNEKLFF
TGTGCCAGCAGCACCGGGGGGCGGGCTTCAACTAATGAAAAACTGTTTTTT
>TRBD2|TRBJ2-7|-|TRBV3-1/TRBV3-2
CASSPPSGSSYEQYF
TGTGCCAGCAGCCCCCCTAGCGGGAGCTCCTACGAGCAGTACTTC
>-|TRBJ2-1|-|TRBV5-8
CASMGSNEYNEQFF
TGTGCCAGCATGGGTAGCAATGAGTACAATGAGCAGTTCTTC
>TRBD1|TRBJ2-5|-|TRBV7-9
CASSFVGRDRPETQYF
TGTGCCAGCAGCTTCGTGGGCCGGGACAGGCCAGAGACCCAGTACTTC
>TRBD1|TRBJ1-2|-|TRBV6-5
CASSYLPAGTDYGYTF
TGTGCCAGCAGTTACCTTCCCGCGGGGACAGACTATGGCTACACCTTC
>-|TRBJ2-7|-|TRBV6-5
CASSYNGGQSYEQYF
TGTGCCAGCAGTTACAACGGGGGGCAATCCTACGAGCAGTACTTC
>TRBD1|TRBJ2-4|-|TRBV5-4
CASSSTGGGKNIQYF
TGTGCCAGCAGCTCTACAGGGGGCGGGAAAAACATTCAGTACTTC
>-|TRBJ1-2|-|TRBV18
CASSPSQGGYGYTF
TGTGCCAGCTCACCAAGTCAGGGTGGCTATGGCTACACCTTC
>-|TRBJ2-3|-|TRBV28
CASFKTGGVGGDTQYF
TGTGCCAGCTTCAAAACGGGGGGCGTTGGGGGAGATACGCAGTATTTT
>-|TRBJ2-2|few|TRBV18
CASEEGGELFF
TGTGCCAGCGAGGAGGGCGGGGAGCTGTTTTTT
>-|TRBJ1-1|once|TRBV30
CAWSVLPTRAGTEAFF
TGTGCCTGGAGTGTACTCCCCACGAGGGCCGGCACTGAAGCTTTCTTT
>TRBD1|TRBJ1-4|-|TRBV6-5
CASSNRDREKLFF
TGTGCCAGCAGTAACAGGGACAGGGAAAAACTGTTTTTT
>-|TRBJ1-1|-|TRBV25-1
CAAKFRAEAFF
TGTGCGGCGAAGTTTCGGGCTGAAGCTTTCTTT
>TRBD1|TRBJ1-4|-|TRBV5-1
CASSPTDRGNEKLFF
TGCGCCAGCAGCCCGACAGACAGGGGTAATGAAAAACTGTTTTTT
>TRBD1|TRBJ1-3|-|TRBV6-5
CASTTGTGWENTIYF
TGTGCCAGCACGACCGGGACAGGGTGGGAAAACACCATATATTTT
>TRBD1|TRBJ2-6|-|TRBV3-1/TRBV3-2
CASSPTSKQGQSSGANVLTF
TGTGCCAGCAGCCCAACCTCCAAACAGGGGCAGAGCTCTGGGGCCAACGTCCTGACTTTC
>-|TRBJ1-5|-|TRBV6-5
CASSLRDREPQHF
TGTGCCAGCAGTCTCAGGGATAGGGAGCCCCAGCATTTT
>TRBD1|TRBJ2-3|-|TRBV3-1/TRBV3-2
CASSSWTGSTDTQYF
TGTGCCAGCAGCTCCTGGACAGGGAGCACAGATACGCAGTATTTT
>-|TRBJ1-4|-|TRBV5-6
CASSLKSRSITNEKLFF
TGTGCCAGCAGCTTGAAATCGAGGTCGATTACTAATGAAAAACTGTTTTTT
>TRBD2|TRBJ2-2|-|TRBV9
CASSAYTGLAGAGELFF
TGTGCCAGCAGCGCCTATACGGGACTAGCGGGAGCCGGGGAGCTGTTTTTT
>TRBD1|TRBJ2-3|-|TRBV6-2/TRBV6-3
CASSSDRVTDTQYF
TGTGCCAGCAGCTCCGACAGGGTCACAGATACGCAGTATTTT
>-|TRBJ1-5|-|TRBV19
CASAGGPGQPQHF
TGTGCCAGTGCGGGGGGCCCTGGGCAGCCCCAGCATTTT
>-|TRBJ2-7|-|TRBV3-1/TRBV3-2
CASSWGGQRNYEQYF
TGTGCCAGCAGTTGGGGCGGACAACGCAACTACGAGCAGTACTTC
>-|TRBJ1-5|-|TRBV5-4
CASSAGGPGSSNQPQHF
TGTGCCAGCAGCGCCGGGGGGCCAGGGAGTAGCAATCAGCCCCAGCATTTT